These 10 T cell receptor beta chains share one sample of origin, sequenced in a study of PD-1 blockade in mismatch repair-deficient tumors. Sequenced by immunoSEQ multiplex PCR; TCRdb stores in-frame clones only, minus some. The sample has roughly 50,000 clones, roughly 80% seen once; the top ten hold roughly 8.8%. This sample comprised peripheral blood, obtained around 19 weeks after starting pembrolizumab. All receptors derive from an adult with mismatch repair-deficient cancer.

V gene TRBV19 combines with J gene TRBJ1-1; D unresolved. The germline gives CDR1 LNHDA, CDR2 SQIVND (reference sequence). This CDR3 has 14 residues. Trimming removed 6 bases from V and 1 base from J, with 12 bases in between. As DNA, the CDR3 is TGTGCCAGTAGGGCGGGAGGGAGGAACACTGAAGCTTTCTTT. Residues: CASRAGGRNTEAFF.

This chain joins TRBV15 and TRBJ2-5, with D perhaps assigned TRBD1 or TRBD2 (5 bases each). CDR1 LNHNV and CDR2 YYDKDF come from the germline V gene (reference sequence). The CDR3 length is 14 residues. V shed 5 bases and J shed 3 bases, with 13 bases lying between them. The chain's CDR3 is CATSGGRPEETQYF. The CDR3 nucleotides are TGTGCCACCAGCGGGGGACGACCAGAAGAGACCCAGTACTTC.

The chain combines TRBV11-2 with TRBJ2-1; TRBD2 agrees at 14 bases. CDR1 is SGHAT and CDR2 is FQNNGV in the germline V gene. V lost 4 bases and J lost 7; bases outside the gene matches: 9. This CDR3 has 17 amino acids. CDR3 sequence reads: CASSSGLAGGSGNEQFF. Written as DNA, the CDR3 is TGTGCCAGCAGCTCCGGACTAGCGGGAGGTTCTGGAAATGAGCAGTTCTTC.

The rearrangement links TRBV7-9 to TRBJ1-5, with 11 bases matching TRBD1. After removal of 7 bases from V and 5 bases from J, the junction contained 16 bases not matched to a gene. The CDR3 is 18 amino acids. The germline V gene has CDR1 SEHNR and CDR2 FQNEAQ (reference sequence). The CDR3 sequence: CASIWGPGTGGLYQPQHF. The CDR3, as DNA: TGTGCCAGCATTTGGGGCCCCGGGACAGGGGGTTTGTATCAGCCCCAGCATTTT.

The rearrangement joins TRBV6-6 to TRBJ1-3, with D tentatively TRBD1 (6 bases). V was pared by 4 bases and J by 0 bases, with 13 bases between. The CDR3 is 16 residues long. Germline CDR1 is MNHNY and CDR2 is SVGAGI (reference sequence). The CDR3 here is CASSSKQGGSGNTIYF. CDR3 nucleotide sequence: TGTGCCAGCAGTTCCAAACAGGGTGGCTCTGGAAACACCATATATTTT.

The V call is TRBV29-1, the J call TRBJ1-1; D is undetermined. V was trimmed by 3 bases and J by 5 bases, leaving 10 bases between them. The germline V gene encodes CDR1 SQVTM and CDR2 ANQGSEA. This CDR3 contains 12 residues. CDR3 protein: CSVDGVETEAFF. The CDR3 nucleotides are TGCAGCGTTGACGGGGTGGAGACTGAAGCTTTCTTT. Full variable domain (remainder filled in from reference TRBV29-1 and TRBJ1-1): SAVISQKPSRDICQRGTSLTIQCQVDSQVTMMFWYRQQPGQSLTLIATANQGSEATYESGFVIDKFPISRPNLTFSTLTVSNMSPEDSSIYLCSVDGVETEAFFGQGTRLTVV.

The chain couples TRBV10-3 to TRBJ2-3; no clear D gene. The CDR3 has 15 amino acids. Germline V gene data show CDR1 as ENHRY and CDR2 as SYGVKD. V lost 4 bases, J lost 0 bases, and 11 bases lay in between. This CDR3 is CAISGKVVSTDTQYF. The CDR3 DNA is TGTGCCATCAGTGGGAAGGTCGTAAGCACAGATACGCAGTATTTT.

The chain couples TRBV2 to TRBJ1-4; 8 positions match TRBD1. The J segment lost 7 bases and the V segment lost 0 bases, leaving 10 bases of the junction unmatched. Per the germline V gene, CDR1 is SNHLY and CDR2 is FYNNEI. The CDR3 totals 17 residues. The CDR3 here is CASSEALGQGVGEKLFF. The CDR3 nucleotides read TGTGCCAGCAGTGAAGCCTTAGGACAGGGTGTAGGTGAAAAACTGTTTTTT.

This clone was observed a single time. The chain carries TRBV11-2 and TRBJ1-2; the D gene is possibly TRBD1 (6 bases). Germline V lookup: CDR1 SGHAT, CDR2 FQNNGV. The CDR3 is 14 amino acids. V lost 5 bases to trimming and J lost 2 bases, with 12 bases between them. The CDR3 coding sequence is TGTGCCAGCAGCCCGGGGGGGGGCAACTATGGCTACACCTTC. Its translation is CASSPGGGNYGYTF.

J is TRBJ2-3 and V is TRBV9, with D possibly being TRBD1 or TRBD2 (5 bases each). This CDR3 spans 14 amino acids. Germline CDR1 SGDLS, CDR2 YYNGEE. Trimming pared 6 bases from V and 4 bases from J, leaving 15 bases between. CDR3 loop: CASTRDARPDTQYF. DNA for the CDR3: TGTGCCAGCACCCGGGACGCCCGTCCAGATACGCAGTATTTT.